This TCR beta chain was sequenced for a study of shared clonotypes between healthy human individuals. The study drew all its donors from Caucasian adults living in Nashville, Tennessee. The assay was immunoSEQ multiplex PCR, and TCRdb's table has in-frame clones only and misses some. This sample has almost 750,000 clones, with roughly 72% found just once. The germline CDR1 and CDR2 sequences are SGDLS and YYNGEE. The germline V and J ends were trimmed by 4 bases and 4 bases, with 20 bases remaining between them. The CDR3 runs to 17 residues. This clonotype originated in a young woman in good health. The V gene is TRBV9, the J gene TRBJ2-2; D might be TRBD1 or TRBD2, each matching 7 bases. Sequenced input: memory CD4+ T cells sorted from blood. Subset: CD45RA-negative fraction. The CDR3 spells CASSQREGAVRTGELFF. CDR3 sequence (DNA): TGTGCCAGCAGCCAGAGGGAGGGGGCGGTACGCACCGGGGAGCTGTTTTTT. Combining the CDR3 with reference TRBV9 and TRBJ2-2 gives the whole variable domain DSGVTQTPKHLITATGQRVTLRCSPRSGDLSVYWYQQSLDQGLQFLIQYYNGEERAKGNILERFSAQQFPDLHSELNLSSLELGDSALYFCASSQREGAVRTGELFFGEGSRLTVL.